These 17 T cell receptor beta chains share one sample of origin, sequenced in a study of T cells in Graves' hyperthyroidism and ophthalmopathy. The TCR beta CDR3 regions underwent amplification using RNA transcripts as the source. With the HTBI primer set, the TCR CDR3 went through a first round of RT-PCR. TCRdb independently ran MiXCR on the multiplex PCR reads; one entry per CDR3 protein. The sample has hundreds of thousands of distinct CDR3 sequences, 15% to 18% seen once. The sample comprised blood. These receptors originate from a young woman with Graves' hyperthyroidism that later progressed to Graves' ophthalmopathy.

This chain links TRBV6-2 or TRBV6-3 with TRBJ2-4; possibly TRBD2 for D (6 bases). V lost 0 bases, J lost 8 bases, and 14 bases lay in between. The germline V gene has CDR1 MNHEY and CDR2 SVGEGT. This CDR3 is built from 15 residues. The CDR3 region has the DNA TGTGCCAGCAGTTACTCGAGGCGGGAAAAGTACATTCAGTACTTC. It codes for CASSYSRREKYIQYF.

Concerning this clonotype itself: A read error is possible here, since a much larger clone lies one base away. The CDR3 end shows no conserved phenylalanine or tryptophan, and so a read error is likely. J is TRBJ2-7 and V is TRBV29-1; the D gene could be TRBD1 or TRBD2 (5 bases each). Per the germline V gene, CDR1 is SQVTM and CDR2 is ANQGSEA. CDR3 length: 11 amino acids. V lost 6 bases and J 6 bases, leaving 12 bases between the germline ends. CDR3 DNA sequence: TGCAGCGTGTTATCAGGGACCGAGCAGTACCTC. Protein product: CSVLSGTEQYL.

This clonotype was detected ten times or more. This sequence joins TRBV3-1 and TRBJ1-2, with D possibly matching TRBD1 (6 bases). The CDR3 is 14 residues long. From germline, CDR1 is LGHDT and CDR2 YNNKEL (reference sequence). Deletions cut 5 bases from V and 4 bases from J, with 14 bases between. The CDR3 spells CASSTDGGGYGYTF. CDR3 bases: TGTGCCAGCAGCACCGACGGAGGGGGCTATGGCTACACCTTC.

The rearrangement joins TRBV7-9 to TRBJ1-1, with D unclear. The CDR3 runs 13 residues. Germline CDR1 reads SEHNR; CDR2 reads FQNEAQ (reference sequence). V was cut by 10 bases and J by 7 bases, with 19 bases left in between. Here the CDR3 DNA reads TGTGCCACCAAAAAACCCGGGGTAGGTGAAGCTTTCTTT. Amino acid sequence: CATKKPGVGEAFF. The full variable domain, completed using reference TRBV7-9 and TRBJ1-1, is DTGVSQNPRHKITKRGQNVTFRCDPISEHNRLYWYRQTLGQGPEFLTYFQNEAQLEKSRLLSDRFSAERPKGSFSTLEIQRTEQGDSAMYLCATKKPGVGEAFFGQGTRLTVV.

At least ten counts were recorded for this clonotype. The chain combines TRBV12-3 or TRBV12-4 with TRBJ1-5; a possible D gene is TRBD1 (5 bases). The CDR3 is made up of 13 amino acids. V gave up 5 bases and J gave up 9 bases, with 14 bases separating them. The CDR3 here is CASSQRQLGPQHF. The CDR3 nucleotides are TGTGCCAGCAGTCAACGACAGCTTGGGCCCCAGCATTTT.

This clonotype was detected many times. The chain uses TRBV3-1 and TRBJ2-3, with D perhaps TRBD1 or TRBD2 (5 bases each). Between the trimmed V and J ends, which lost 0 bases and 0 bases, there was a span of 13 bases. CDR3 length: 17 residues. Germline CDR1 LGHDT, CDR2 YNNKEL (reference sequence). As DNA, the CDR3 is TGTGCCAGCAGCCAAGATCGGGGCCTTGTCAGCACAGATACGCAGTATTTT. The encoded protein is CASSQDRGLVSTDTQYF.

This clonotype came up many times. V gene TRBV6-1 combines with J gene TRBJ2-5; 8 nucleotides align to TRBD2. Germline V CDR1 and CDR2: MNHNS, SASEGT. Germline trimming cut 5 bases from V and 5 bases from J; bases unmatched to any gene: 10. The CDR3 contains 15 residues. The DNA for the CDR3 is TGTGCCAGCAGTCAGTCCGGGCGGGAGGTGGAGACCCAGTACTTC. This translates into CASSQSGREVETQYF.

This clonotype was counted at least ten times. The chain carries TRBV3-1 and TRBJ1-2, with TRBD1 as a possible D gene (5 bases). Germline loops: CDR1 LGHDT, CDR2 YNNKEL (reference sequence). Trimming took 3 bases from V and 2 from J, leaving 10 bases between them. CDR3 length: 14 residues. The DNA for the CDR3 is TGTGCCAGCAGCCAGGGAGGGGACAACTATGGCTACACCTTC. Residues: CASSQGGDNYGYTF.

This clonotype was detected a few times. This rearrangement joins TRBV5-1 to TRBJ2-3, with D perhaps TRBD1 (5 bases). V was shortened by 4 bases and J by 4 bases, with 13 bases between the two germline ends. Looked up from germline, CDR1 is SGHRS and CDR2 is YFSETQ. The CDR3 has 14 residues. Written as DNA, the CDR3 is TGCGCCAGCAGCGGGGCCTTCCGCTCAGATACGCAGTATTTT. Its translation: CASSGAFRSDTQYF.

The table lists this clonotype with many counts. V gene TRBV5-1 combines with J gene TRBJ2-7; TRBD1 matches at 7 bases. Per the germline V gene, CDR1 is SGHRS and CDR2 is YFSETQ. The J segment lost 9 bases and the V segment lost 3 bases, leaving 18 bases of the junction unmatched. The CDR3 totals 16 residues. This CDR3 reads CASSYNTGPTRGLQYF. CDR3 in DNA: TGCGCCAGCAGCTATAACACGGGACCGACGAGGGGGCTGCAGTACTTC.

The table lists this clonotype with many counts. The chain joins TRBV7-9 to TRBJ2-1, with 12 bases matching TRBD2. The CDR3 totals 15 residues. With 2 bases clipped from V and 8 bases from J, the junction kept 4 bases outside the gene matches. Germline values: CDR1 SEHNR, CDR2 FQNEAQ (reference sequence). DNA for the CDR3: TGTGCCAGCAGCTTAAGACTAGCGGGAGAGGATGAGCAGTTCTTC. This sequence encodes CASSLRLAGEDEQFF.

This clonotype has ten or more counts. The rearrangement uses TRBV28 and TRBJ1-2; D might be TRBD1 (5 bases). CDR3 length: 14 residues. The germline gives CDR1 MDHEN, CDR2 SYDVKM. Trimming pared 5 bases from V and 6 bases from J, leaving 16 bases between. The CDR3 DNA follows: TGTGCCAGCAGTACATGGGACCCGAGGGATGGCTACACCTTC. It encodes CASSTWDPRDGYTF.

This clonotype was counted at least ten times. This chain links TRBV3-1 with TRBJ2-7; 9 bases align to TRBD2. V gave up 2 bases and J gave up 1 base; unmatched junction bases: 0. This CDR3 contains 14 residues. The germline CDR1 and CDR2 sequences are LGHDT and YNNKEL (reference sequence). CDR3 sequence: CASSQTSGSYEQYF. The CDR3 DNA reads TGTGCCAGCAGCCAAACTAGCGGGTCCTACGAGCAGTACTTC.

The chain uses TRBV18 and TRBJ2-7; either TRBD1 or TRBD2 may fit D (6 bases each). Trimming took 2 bases from V and 3 from J, leaving 14 bases between them. CDR3 length: 15 residues. In germline, CDR1 is KGHSH, CDR2 LQKENI. The CDR3 nucleotides read TGTGCCAGCTCACCAGGAGCCGGGGGCAGCTACGAGCAGTACTTC. Translation: CASSPGAGGSYEQYF. The whole variable domain, filled in from reference TRBV18 and TRBJ2-7, reads NAGVMQNPRHLVRRRGQEARLRCSPMKGHSHVYWYRQLPEEGLKFMVYLQKENIIDESGMPKERFSAEFPKEGPSILRIQQVVRGDSAAYFCASSPGAGGSYEQYFGPGTRLTVT.

This clonotype was counted ten times or more. The chain recombines TRBV20-1 with TRBJ1-1; 12 positions agree with TRBD1. The CDR3 extends over 17 amino acids. Trimming removed 1 base from V and 1 base from J; junction bases left unmatched: 7. Per the germline V gene, CDR1 is DFQATT and CDR2 is SNEGSKA (reference sequence). The CDR3 protein is CSARVGQGARGNTEAFF. The CDR3 bases are TGCAGTGCTAGAGTGGGACAGGGGGCGAGGGGGAACACTGAAGCTTTCTTT.

Ten or more counts support this clonotype. The V gene is TRBV28, the J gene TRBJ2-3; 8 nucleotides align to TRBD2. The CDR3 contains 15 residues. Trimming cost V 3 bases and J 5 bases; bases outside gene matches: 7. The germline V gene has CDR1 MDHEN and CDR2 SYDVKM. DNA for the CDR3: TGTGCCAGCAGTTTCCCTCGGGAGGGCCTAGATACGCAGTATTTT. This sequence encodes CASSFPREGLDTQYF.

Ten or more counts support this clonotype. The chain is built from TRBV20-1 and TRBJ2-7; 10 nucleotides align to TRBD2. CDR1 DFQATT and CDR2 SNEGSKA come from the germline V gene (reference sequence). The trim removed 3 bases at V and 7 bases at J, leaving 9 bases unmatched. CDR3 length: 14 amino acids. CDR3 bases: TGCAGTGCTAGGTATAGCGGGAGGATCTATGAGCAGTACTTC. Translation gives CSARYSGRIYEQYF.